This T cell receptor beta chain was obtained from a study of cytomegalovirus exposure and HLA in healthy donors. Study-wide results and limits: Reported performance of the classifier showed diagnosis of cytomegalovirus status with high specificity and sensitivity. Sequence variants that were highly shared formed a cluster that was likely a sequencing artifact.

The PCR contained 60 Vbeta and 13 Jbeta primers. Using immunoSEQ multiplex PCR, the repertoire was profiled, and TCRdb retains in-frame clones only, with some absent. Of around 84,000 clones detected, under 80% appear once; the ten largest clones hold 13%. The V gene lost 3 bases and the J gene lost 1 base, with 13 bases spanning the gap. The CDR3 length is 15 residues. Concerning this clone itself: Its antigen is undetermined.

The chain recombines TRBV23-1 with TRBJ2-7, with D possibly matching TRBD1 (6 bases). TRBV23-1 is known as an ORF, though its function is uncertain. The specimen was PBMCs. The receptor's source is a human donor in good health. In nucleotides, the CDR3 is TGCGCCAGCAGTCACCGGGACATACGATCCTACGAGCAGTACTTC. Protein product: CASSHRDIRSYEQYF.